The 11 T cell receptor beta chains in this list originate from one sample, sequenced in a study of blood T cell repertoires in COVID-19. The table came from immunoSEQ multiplex PCR; TCRdb's copy has only in-frame clones and leaves some out. The table has a few hundred thousand clones, 75% to 90% seen once; the top ten hold 5% to 5.5%. Sample: PBMCs or T cells enriched from blood (not recorded which). The receptors here all came from a woman in her 50s who had recovered from COVID-19.

This chain links TRBV5-1 with TRBJ2-7, with D tentatively TRBD2 (6 bases). CDR1 and CDR2 (germline): SGHRS, YFSETQ. V was clipped by 1 base and J by 2 bases, with 10 bases between them. The CDR3 extends over 14 amino acids. The CDR3 sequence is CASSLWAGTYEQYF. Written as DNA, the CDR3 is TGCGCCAGCAGCTTGTGGGCGGGAACCTACGAGCAGTACTTC.

The chain combines TRBV4-3 with TRBJ1-1; 7 nucleotides agree with TRBD1. This CDR3 has 13 residues. V shed 6 bases and J 0 bases; nucleotides not matched to a gene: 1. Germline CDR1 is LGHNA and CDR2 is YSLEER. The CDR3 sequence is CASRGTVNTEAFF. The CDR3 bases are TGCGCCAGCAGGGGGACAGTGAACACTGAAGCTTTCTTT.

V usage is TRBV4-1 and J usage is TRBJ1-2, with D maybe TRBD1 (5 bases). Per germline, CDR1 MGHRA and CDR2 YSYEKL. The CDR3 consists of 13 residues. Trimming removed 1 base from V and 4 bases from J, with 7 bases in between. The CDR3: CASSQGQLYGYTF. The DNA of the CDR3 is TGCGCCAGCAGCCAAGGACAGCTCTATGGCTACACCTTC.

This clone was detected only once. The genes are TRBV25-1 and TRBJ1-2; 9 nucleotides line up with TRBD1. Germline assignment: CDR1 MGHDK and CDR2 SYGVNS. With V trimmed by 6 bases and J by 7 bases, 15 bases remained unmatched. This CDR3 spans 16 amino acids. CDR3 region: CASSEIGGQGLSGYTF. The CDR3 DNA follows: TGTGCCAGCAGCGAAATTGGGGGACAGGGCCTAAGTGGCTACACCTTC.

This clone was seen a single time. This chain links TRBV19 with TRBJ1-1; TRBD1 might be the D (5 bases). The germline gives CDR1 LNHDA, CDR2 SQIVND (reference sequence). V lost 4 bases and J 4 bases, leaving 16 bases between the germline ends. The CDR3 is made up of 15 amino acids. In DNA form, the CDR3 reads TGTGCCAGTAGTACGAGACCCCCCGGGGGCACTGAAGCTTTCTTT. Translation gives CASSTRPPGGTEAFF.

V usage is TRBV4-2 and J usage is TRBJ2-7, with 14 bases fitting TRBD2. V shed 2 bases, J shed 0 bases, and the junction held 3 bases outside the gene matches. CDR3 length: 17 residues. CDR1 and CDR2 from the germline V gene are LGHNA and YNFKEQ. CDR3 protein: CASSQLGTSGSSYEQYF. The CDR3 DNA reads TGTGCCAGCAGCCAACTCGGGACTAGCGGGAGCTCCTACGAGCAGTACTTC.

CDR3 sequence reads: CASSDVGLEQTQYF. The CDR3 DNA reads TGTGCCAGCAGTGATGTGGGACTAGAACAGACCCAGTACTTC. The chain carries TRBV2 and TRBJ2-5; 8 nucleotides align to TRBD2. The CDR3 has 14 residues. With V trimmed by 3 bases and J by 6 bases, 6 bases remained unmatched. Germline-derived CDR1 and CDR2 are SNHLY and FYNNEI.

This clone has only a few counts. CDR3 coding DNA: TGTGCCAGCAGGTCTAGGAGCGGGGCTTCCTACGAGCAGTACTTC. Residues: CASRSRSGASYEQYF. The chain links TRBV27 to TRBJ2-7; 7 bases fit TRBD2. Germline V gene sequence: CDR1 MNHEY, CDR2 SMNVEV (reference sequence). The V gene end was trimmed by 6 bases and the J gene end by 1 base; junction bases not matched to a gene: 9. The CDR3 is made up of 15 amino acids.

The chain couples TRBV7-9 to TRBJ2-5; perhaps TRBD2 as D (6 bases). Germline CDR1 is SEHNR and CDR2 is FQNEAQ (reference sequence). Trimming removed 3 bases from V and 4 bases from J, with 21 bases in between. The CDR3 has 17 residues. The CDR3 reads CASSLAGPGYIGETQYF. The CDR3 DNA reads TGTGCCAGCAGCTTGGCGGGACCCGGATATATTGGAGAGACCCAGTACTTC.

The table lists this clone with a few counts. V usage is TRBV29-1 and J usage is TRBJ1-2; no definite D call. Per the germline V gene, CDR1 is SQVTM and CDR2 is ANQGSEA. The V and J ends lost 0 bases and 0 bases respectively, with 2 bases between them. The CDR3 has 12 residues. The CDR3 protein is CSVEDANYGYTF. CDR3 nucleotide sequence: TGCAGCGTTGAAGACGCTAACTATGGCTACACCTTC.

This chain connects TRBV2 to TRBJ1-3; D unresolved. Between the trimmed V and J ends, which lost 4 bases and 5 bases, there was a span of 6 bases. Germline lookup yields CDR1 SNHLY and CDR2 FYNNEI. The CDR3 totals 12 residues. In DNA, the CDR3 is TGTGCCAGCAGTGCCAAGCGAAACACCATATATTTT. Translated, it gives CASSAKRNTIYF.